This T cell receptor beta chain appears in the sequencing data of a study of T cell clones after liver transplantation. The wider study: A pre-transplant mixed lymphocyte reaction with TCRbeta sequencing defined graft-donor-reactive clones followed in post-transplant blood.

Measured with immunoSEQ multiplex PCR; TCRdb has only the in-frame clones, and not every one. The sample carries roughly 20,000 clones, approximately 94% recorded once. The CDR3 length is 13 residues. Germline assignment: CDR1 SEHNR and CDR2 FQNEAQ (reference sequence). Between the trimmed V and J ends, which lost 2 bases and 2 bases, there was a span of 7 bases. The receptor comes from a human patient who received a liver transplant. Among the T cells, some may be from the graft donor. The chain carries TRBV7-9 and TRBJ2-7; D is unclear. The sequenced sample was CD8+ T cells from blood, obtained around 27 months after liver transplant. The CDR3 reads CASSLNGPYEQYF. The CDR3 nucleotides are TGTGCCAGCAGCTTAAACGGCCCCTACGAGCAGTACTTC.